This is a list of T cell receptor beta chains from one sample in a study of CD8 T cells in ankylosing spondylitis. TCRdb fed the 5' RACE reads into MiXCR, producing one record per CDR3 protein. The profile shows roughly 250,000 distinct CDR3 sequences, approximately 9% of them singletons. Sequences were obtained from blood, either unsorted or a sorted T cell fraction (not recorded which). These receptors came from a male donor with ankylosing spondylitis or in good health (not recorded which). CDR3s include the opening cysteine and the closing phenylalanine or tryptophan. The D gene is left open where the match is weak. A clone size is listed for some rows: how often the clone was seen (once, few, many), or a class if it is expanded.

TRBV7-2	.	TRBJ1-5	many	CASSLDTISPQHF	TGTGCCAGCAGCTTAGACACCATTTCGCCCCAGCATTTT
TRBV19	.	TRBJ2-5	.	CASSATSTPAGETQYF	TGTGCCAGTAGCGCCACCTCAACCCCTGCGGGAGAGACCCAGTACTTC
TRBV9	TRBD2	TRBJ2-2	.	CASSVGSGVGELFF	TGTGCCAGCAGCGTAGGAAGCGGGGTCGGGGAGCTGTTTTTT
TRBV5-1	.	TRBJ1-2	.	CASSLGAGTHYGYTF	TGCGCCAGCAGCTTGGGGGCAGGGACTCACTATGGCTACACCTTC
TRBV7-9	.	TRBJ2-7	.	CASSTGFEQYF	TGTGCCAGCAGCACAGGTTTCGAGCAGTACTTC
TRBV7-2	TRBD2	TRBJ2-3	many	CASSPLADFPTDTQYF	TGTGCCAGCAGCCCCCTAGCGGACTTCCCCACAGATACGCAGTATTTT
TRBV7-9	TRBD1	TRBJ2-7	.	CASSPRGDRGEQYF	TGTGCCAGCAGCCCGCGGGGGGACAGGGGCGAGCAGTACTTC
TRBV12-3/TRBV12-4	TRBD1	TRBJ1-4	many	CASSPTGRSNEKLFF	TGTGCCAGCAGTCCGACAGGGAGATCTAATGAAAAACTGTTTTTT
TRBV20-1	.	TRBJ1-6	many	CSARDIQGLNSPLHF	TGCAGTGCTAGAGACATCCAGGGTCTTAATTCACCCCTCCACTTT
TRBV19	.	TRBJ1-2	many	CATWSPYGYTF	TGTGCCACTTGGAGTCCCTATGGCTACACCTTC
TRBV18	.	TRBJ1-4	many	CASSLGLATNEKLFF	TGTGCCAGCTCACTAGGCCTTGCAACTAATGAAAAACTGTTTTTT
TRBV7-2	TRBD2	TRBJ2-1	few	CASSSRVRGLLIF	TGTGCCAGCAGCTCAAGGGTAAGGGGACTACTAATCTTC
TRBV4-2	.	TRBJ2-5	many	CASSQGFQETQYF	TGTGCCAGCAGCCAAGGGTTCCAAGAGACCCAGTACTTC
TRBV20-1	TRBD2	TRBJ2-3	many	CSASPSGGLSDTQYF	TGCAGTGCTAGCCCCTCGGGGGGGCTGTCAGATACGCAGTATTTT
TRBV18	TRBD1	TRBJ2-7	few	CASSPDRGSYEQYF	TGTGCCAGCTCTCCGGACAGGGGGTCCTACGAGCAGTACTTC
TRBV29-1	.	TRBJ1-2	many	CSVVEGDALYGYTF	TGCAGCGTTGTCGAGGGAGACGCTTTATATGGCTACACCTTC
TRBV5-1	.	TRBJ2-3	many	CASSLDWGKTDTQYF	TGCGCCAGCAGCTTGGATTGGGGGAAGACAGATACGCAGTATTTT
TRBV5-1	.	TRBJ1-1	many	CASSLSVGGLTEAFF	TGCGCCAGCAGCTTGTCGGTAGGGGGGTTAACTGAAGCTTTCTTT
TRBV30	.	TRBJ2-1	many	CAWSVRGLEQFF	TGTGCCTGGAGTGTCCGAGGACTTGAGCAGTTCTTC
TRBV6-2/TRBV6-3	.	TRBJ2-1	.	CASGDISSYNEQFF	TGTGCCAGTGGGGACATCTCTTCCTACAATGAGCAGTTCTTC
TRBV4-2	.	TRBJ1-2	.	CASSRDRLGGYTF	TGTGCCAGCAGCCGAGACCGGCTAGGCGGCTACACCTTC
TRBV5-1	.	TRBJ2-7	many	CASSSPPGGSYEQYF	TGCGCCAGCAGCTCACCCCCCGGGGGCTCCTACGAGCAGTACTTC
TRBV7-8	.	TRBJ2-7	few	CASSPPGGKAYEQYF	TGTGCCAGCAGCCCTCCCGGGGGAAAGGCCTACGAGCAGTACTTC
TRBV29-1	TRBD1	TRBJ1-1	many	CSVGRQGEGTEAFF	TGCAGCGTTGGGCGTCAGGGGGAGGGCACTGAAGCTTTCTTT
TRBV20-1	.	TRBJ2-1	many	CSAGTLRNEQFF	TGCAGTGCTGGGACATTACGGAACGAGCAGTTCTTC
TRBV5-1	TRBD1	TRBJ2-7	many	CASSLSSGQGILYEQYF	TGCGCCAGCAGCTTGTCCTCCGGACAGGGAATACTTTACGAGCAGTACTTC
TRBV20-1	.	TRBJ1-6	many	CSARPGRLYRNSPLHF	TGCAGTGCTAGACCTGGAAGATTATATAGGAATTCACCCCTCCACTTT
TRBV5-1	.	TRBJ2-7	many	CASSQPGINYEQYF	TGCGCCAGCAGCCAACCGGGAATTAACTACGAGCAGTACTTC
TRBV19	.	TRBJ2-5	many	CASSITGLETQYF	TGTGCCAGTAGTATAACAGGGTTGGAGACCCAGTACTTC
TRBV5-1	.	TRBJ1-1	.	CASSLRVSTEAFF	TGCGCCAGCAGCTTGCGGGTAAGCACTGAAGCTTTCTTT
TRBV7-8	TRBD2	TRBJ2-7	many	CASSLGLADSYEQYF	TGTGCCAGCAGCTTAGGACTAGCGGATTCCTACGAGCAGTACTTC
TRBV21-1	.	TRBJ1-5	many	CASSKYGLMAQPQHF	TGTGCCAGCAGCAAATACGGGTTGATGGCGCAGCCCCAGCATTTT
TRBV27	.	TRBJ1-1	many	CASSFSEVGTEAFF	TGTGCCAGCAGTTTTTCGGAGGTCGGCACTGAAGCTTTCTTT
TRBV29-1	.	TRBJ1-2	many	CSVERDSRGYGYTF	TGCAGCGTTGAACGAGACAGCCGGGGTTATGGCTACACCTTC
TRBV9	.	TRBJ1-1	few	CASSVVPNTEAFF	TGTGCCAGCAGCGTAGTCCCGAACACTGAAGCTTTCTTT
TRBV7-8	.	TRBJ2-3	many	CASSLGRDTQYF	TGTGCCAGCAGCTTAGGGAGGGATACGCAGTATTTT
TRBV29-1	TRBD1	TRBJ1-2	many	CSVLGTGNGYTF	TGCAGCGTCCTCGGGACAGGGAATGGCTACACCTTC
TRBV30	TRBD2	TRBJ2-7	many	CAWSSVSAGDEQYF	TGTGCCTGGAGTTCCGTTTCAGCGGGAGACGAGCAGTACTTC
TRBV7-2	.	TRBJ2-1	.	CASSLQGHNEQFF	TGTGCCAGCAGCCTTCAGGGCCACAATGAGCAGTTCTTC
TRBV5-6	.	TRBJ2-5	many	CASSFQEQETQYF	TGTGCCAGCAGCTTCCAGGAGCAAGAGACCCAGTACTTC
TRBV30	.	TRBJ2-7	few	CAWSAGSYHEQYF	TGTGCCTGGAGTGCGGGCTCTTACCACGAGCAGTACTTC